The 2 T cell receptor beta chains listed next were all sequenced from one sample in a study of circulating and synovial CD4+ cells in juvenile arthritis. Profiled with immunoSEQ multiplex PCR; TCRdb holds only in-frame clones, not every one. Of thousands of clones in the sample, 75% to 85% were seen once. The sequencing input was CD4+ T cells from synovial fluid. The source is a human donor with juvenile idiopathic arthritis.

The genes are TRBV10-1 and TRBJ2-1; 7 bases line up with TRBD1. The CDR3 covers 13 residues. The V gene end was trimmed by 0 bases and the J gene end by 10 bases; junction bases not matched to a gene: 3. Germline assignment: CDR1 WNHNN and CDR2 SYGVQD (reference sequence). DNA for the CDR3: TGCGCCAGCAGTGAGTCGATGACAGGGGAGCAGTTCTTC. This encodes CASSESMTGEQFF.

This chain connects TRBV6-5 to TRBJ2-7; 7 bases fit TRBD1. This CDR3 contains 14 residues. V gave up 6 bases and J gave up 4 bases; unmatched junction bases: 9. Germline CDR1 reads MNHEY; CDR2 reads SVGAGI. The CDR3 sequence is CASSRPGQLYEQYF. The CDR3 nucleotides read TGTGCCAGCAGCAGACCGGGACAGCTTTACGAGCAGTACTTC.